Listed here are 6 T cell receptor beta chains from one sample, sequenced in a study of CD8+CD57+ T cells in acquired aplastic anemia. Genomic DNA templated the TCR beta VDJ and CDR3 profiling. TCRdb fed the reads into MiXCR, producing one record per CDR3 protein. The sample has 200,000 or so distinct CDR3 sequences, less than 65% seen once. The sequencing sample was made of sorted CD4+, CD8+, or CD8+CD57+ T cells (not recorded which) from PBMCs. These receptors were collected from a human donor with severe aplastic anemia or a healthy control (not recorded which).

CDR3 sequence (DNA): TGCAGCGTCCTGACAGTCTACGAGCAGTACTTC. The encoded protein is CSVLTVYEQYF. V and J are TRBV29-1 and TRBJ2-7; a weak D match, TRBD1 (5 bases). Per germline, CDR1 SQVTM and CDR2 ANQGSEA. The V gene lost 6 bases and the J gene lost 3 bases, with 9 bases spanning the gap. This CDR3 is 11 amino acids long.

DNA for the CDR3: TGTGCCAGCAGTGAAGGTTGGGGCAGATACGAGCAGTACTTC. Protein product: CASSEGWGRYEQYF. The chain carries TRBV6-1 and TRBJ2-7; D possibly corresponds to TRBD1 (5 bases). Germline V CDR1 and CDR2: MNHNS, SASEGT. This CDR3 contains 14 residues. Trimming pared 1 base from V and 4 bases from J, leaving 11 bases between.

The V and J genes are TRBV20-1 and TRBJ1-5; no definite D call. The V and J ends lost 3 bases and 14 bases respectively, with 17 bases between them. The germline V gene encodes CDR1 DFQATT and CDR2 SNEGSKA (reference sequence). The CDR3 is 12 residues long. CDR3 in DNA: TGCAGTGCTAGGAGCGGGTCCAACAATGAGCATTTT. It codes for CSARSGSNNEHF.

The rearrangement joins TRBV20-1 to TRBJ1-3, with D unclear. V lost 1 base to trimming and J lost 0 bases, with 10 bases between them. The CDR3 totals 15 residues. Germline CDR1 reads DFQATT; CDR2 reads SNEGSKA (reference sequence). CDR3 DNA sequence: TGCAGTGCTAGAGTCGGAAGCCGCTCTGGAAACACCATATATTTT. Its translation: CSARVGSRSGNTIYF.

In this sample, this clonotype turned up a few times. The chain uses TRBV20-1 and TRBJ1-2, with TRBD1 as a possible D gene (5 bases). In germline, CDR1 is DFQATT, CDR2 SNEGSKA (reference sequence). CDR3 length equals 12 residues. Trimming took 1 base from V and 6 from J, leaving 9 bases between them. The CDR3 DNA reads TGCAGTGCTAGAGTGGGGCAGGATGGCTACACCTTC. Its protein is CSARVGQDGYTF.

J is TRBJ1-6 and V is TRBV7-3; weak D call: TRBD1 (5 bases). Per the germline V gene, CDR1 is SGHTA and CDR2 is FQGTGA. V was clipped by 4 bases and J by 6 bases, with 7 bases between them. This CDR3 is built from 13 residues. The CDR3 DNA follows: TGTGCCAGCAGCTCCGGGGCTAATTCACCCCTCCACTTT. It translates to CASSSGANSPLHF.